This T cell receptor (beta chain) was recorded in a study of cytomegalovirus exposure and HLA in healthy donors. General study results and limits: Earlier analysis found most TCR beta V segments productive about 87% or about 30% of the time. Among donors in an Asian-associated ancestry cluster, a later analysis reportedly found fewer N-insertions than the roughly 610-donor mean. At a 0.05 false discovery rate, a later analysis found some 18,000 TCR beta sequences to be associated with HLA alleles. One variant, a missense change in DCLRE1C, was linked in a later analysis to TCR beta V- and J-gene trimming.

Primers included in the PCR were 60 Vbeta and 13 Jbeta primers. The repertoire was sequenced with immunoSEQ multiplex PCR; TCRdb's copy has only in-frame clones and lacks some. The top ten hold 0.5% of the sample, which has under 200,000 clones, more than 65% seen once. Turning to this clone: The antigen is unknown.

V gave up 1 base and J gave up 7 bases, with 8 bases separating them. The length of the CDR3 is 12 residues. CDR1 is SGHDN and CDR2 is FVKESK in the germline V gene. This TCR came from a woman between 50 and 59 years old in good health and CMV-seronegative. The rearrangement uses TRBV14 and TRBJ2-7; D may be TRBD1 (5 bases). Material for sequencing was PBMCs. CDR3 coding DNA: TGTGCCAGCAGCCAAGGGTCAGGGGAGCAGTACTTC. It translates to CASSQGSGEQYF.